A single T cell receptor (beta chain) is shown here with its context. Its antigen has not been determined. No base quality information exists; no much larger clone differs at one position. The sample originates from a study of response to subunit inactivated influenza vaccine (dated by TCRdb to between 2018 and 2020). Notes on the research overall: Deep quantitative profiling of the T cell receptor repertoire was used in the study to follow responses to a trivalent subunit inactivated influenza vaccine. What the research found in general, with its limitations: The authors proposed that each seasonal influenza vaccination may bring in only a limited number of new T cells.

The library was produced with RT-PCR. The reads were generated on an Illumina HiSeq 2500. In TCRdb, the public reads were trimmed at Q25 with fastp and aligned with MiXCR, with productive beta chains retained. Each entry is one CDR3 protein sequence, shown with its most common DNA and genes. This sample has about 500,000 distinct CDR3 sequences in its table, and more than 15% of those were observed once. Clones ranked in the top ten supply 3% to 3.5% of the sample. The CDR1 and CDR2 encoded by the germline V gene are SGHAT and FQNNGV. The germline V and J ends show losses of 0 bases and 10 bases respectively, and no gene match explains 17 bases of the junction. Including the terminal cysteine and phenylalanine, the CDR3 comprises 18 residues. The CDR3 DNA has 54 bases and is translated from base 1.

The V gene is TRBV11-2 and the J gene is TRBJ2-5; 10 bases in the junction line up with TRBD1. This clonotype originated in a man aged 45 to 75 who received an inactivated influenza vaccine. Donor details come from another sample of the same person, matched by shared clones. The sequenced sample was CD4+ T cells sorted from PBMCs, obtained about 23 months after vaccination. In nucleotides, the sequence is TGTGCCAGCAGCTTAGATGCCCGGACAGGGGGACCGAATAGGGACCAGTACTTC. Its protein is CASSLDARTGGPNRDQYF.